A selection of T cell receptor beta chains follows, all from one sample in a study of T cell responses to AZD1222 COVID-19 vaccine. Repertoires were generated with immunoSEQ multiplex PCR, while TCRdb's copy carries only in-frame clones and drops some. The repertoire holds 130,000 to 150,000 clones, with just under 95% as singletons. The material sequenced was peripheral blood, taken on day 0 of AZD1222 vaccination. The receptors shown here come from an adult in good health. Each CDR3 is given with its conserved first and last residue. Each record gives: D gene, V gene, CDR3 protein. The D gene is left open where the match is weak.

D gene: NA; V gene: TRBV5-1; CDR3 protein: CASSREGEMNTEAFF
D gene: TRBD1; V gene: TRBV2; CDR3 protein: CASGRQGRAYNEQFF
D gene: TRBD2; V gene: TRBV3-1/TRBV3-2; CDR3 protein: CASSPGTSGSPDTQYF
D gene: TRBD1; V gene: TRBV3-1/TRBV3-2; CDR3 protein: CASSRKRRRQGADTEAFF
D gene: TRBD1; V gene: TRBV11-2; CDR3 protein: CASSFATDREGWNSPLHF
D gene: NA; V gene: TRBV28; CDR3 protein: CASSLSHQPQHF
D gene: TRBD1; V gene: TRBV10-3; CDR3 protein: CAISGQGRETQYF
D gene: NA; V gene: TRBV28; CDR3 protein: CASSLWDSYEQYF
D gene: NA; V gene: TRBV27; CDR3 protein: CASSLEGVWETQYF
D gene: TRBD2; V gene: TRBV5-1; CDR3 protein: CASSLGTSNTGELFF
D gene: TRBD1; V gene: TRBV2; CDR3 protein: CASSADRGVRFYEQYF
D gene: NA; V gene: TRBV19; CDR3 protein: CASSIRGGSTEAFF
D gene: NA; V gene: TRBV6-5; CDR3 protein: CASSYHPTGVTGELFF
D gene: TRBD1; V gene: TRBV13; CDR3 protein: CASSLGTGVQPQHF
D gene: NA; V gene: TRBV12-3/TRBV12-4; CDR3 protein: CASTLHGGDIQYF
D gene: TRBD1; V gene: TRBV2; CDR3 protein: CASSGTGVGSEAFF
D gene: TRBD2; V gene: TRBV18; CDR3 protein: CASSPYRGGSSGANVLTF
D gene: NA; V gene: TRBV5-1; CDR3 protein: CASSLAPGAYGYTF
D gene: NA; V gene: TRBV6-1; CDR3 protein: CASSEVGFSSYEQYF
D gene: NA; V gene: TRBV4-1; CDR3 protein: CASSQRAGLMNTEAFF
D gene: NA; V gene: TRBV10-3; CDR3 protein: CAISEGGFEQYF
D gene: TRBD1; V gene: TRBV24-1; CDR3 protein: CATSDLGQGDTGELFF
D gene: NA; V gene: TRBV6-1; CDR3 protein: CASSEGGSAYYEQYF
D gene: TRBD1; V gene: TRBV28; CDR3 protein: CASAGQFNYGYTF
D gene: TRBD1; V gene: TRBV10-2; CDR3 protein: CASTGQANQPQHF
D gene: TRBD2; V gene: TRBV4-1; CDR3 protein: CASRPGLARSSTDTQYF
D gene: NA; V gene: TRBV5-1; CDR3 protein: CASSLVGGGYTF
D gene: TRBD1; V gene: TRBV14; CDR3 protein: CASSQAGTANYGYTF
D gene: NA; V gene: TRBV2; CDR3 protein: CASSASSPTDTQYF
D gene: TRBD1; V gene: TRBV7-9; CDR3 protein: CASSLAGDRPSGNTIYF
D gene: TRBD1; V gene: TRBV24-1; CDR3 protein: CATSDFRGLWYNEQFF
D gene: NA; V gene: TRBV7-2; CDR3 protein: CASSSPGDRYEQYF
D gene: NA; V gene: TRBV11-2; CDR3 protein: CASIQGGIGEAFF